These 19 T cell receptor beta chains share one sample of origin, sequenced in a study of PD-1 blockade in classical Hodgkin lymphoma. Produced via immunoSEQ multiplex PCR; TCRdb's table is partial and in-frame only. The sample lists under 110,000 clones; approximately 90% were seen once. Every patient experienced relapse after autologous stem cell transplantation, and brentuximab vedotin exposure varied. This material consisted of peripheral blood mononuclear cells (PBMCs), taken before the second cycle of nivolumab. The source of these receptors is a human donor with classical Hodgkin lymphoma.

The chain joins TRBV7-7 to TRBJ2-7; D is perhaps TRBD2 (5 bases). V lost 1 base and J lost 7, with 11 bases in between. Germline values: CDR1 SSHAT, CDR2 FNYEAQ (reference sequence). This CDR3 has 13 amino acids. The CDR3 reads CASSLERTGEQYF. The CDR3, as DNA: TGTGCCAGCAGCTTAGAGAGGACGGGAGAGCAGTACTTC. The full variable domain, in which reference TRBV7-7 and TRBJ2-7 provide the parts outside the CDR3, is GAGVSQSPRYKVTKRGQDVTLRCDPISSHATLYWYQQALGQGPEFLTYFNYEAQPDKSGLPSDRFSAERPEGSISTLTIQRTEQRDSAMYRCASSLERTGEQYFGPGTRLTVT.

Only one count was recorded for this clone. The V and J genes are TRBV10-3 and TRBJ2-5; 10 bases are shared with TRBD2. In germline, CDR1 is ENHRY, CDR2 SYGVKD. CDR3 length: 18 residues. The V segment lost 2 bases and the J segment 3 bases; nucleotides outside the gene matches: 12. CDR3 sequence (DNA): TGTGCCATCAGTGAGCAGAGCGGGGGGGCCGTTTTCGAAGAGACCCAGTACTTC. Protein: CAISEQSGGAVFEETQYF.

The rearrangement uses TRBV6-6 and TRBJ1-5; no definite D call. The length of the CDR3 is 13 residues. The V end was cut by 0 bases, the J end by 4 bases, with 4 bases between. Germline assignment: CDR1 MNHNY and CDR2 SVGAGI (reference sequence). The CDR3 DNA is TGTGCCAGCAGTTACTCGACAAATCAGCCCCAGCATTTT. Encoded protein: CASSYSTNQPQHF.

In DNA form, the CDR3 reads TGCGCCAGCAGCTTGGCCCTGGACAGGGCTAACTATGGCTACACCTTC. Translating gives CASSLALDRANYGYTF. The chain couples TRBV5-1 to TRBJ1-2, with 8 positions matching TRBD1. The V and J ends lost 0 bases and 0 bases, in that order; junction bases with no gene match: 4. This CDR3 has 16 residues. CDR1 is SGHRS, CDR2 YFSETQ, per germline. Full variable domain (remainder filled in from reference TRBV5-1 and TRBJ1-2): KAGVTQTPRYLIKTRGQQVTLSCSPISGHRSVSWYQQTPGQGLQFLFEYFSETQRNKGNFPGRFSGRQFSNSRSEMNVSTLELGDSALYLCASSLALDRANYGYTFGSGTRLTVV.

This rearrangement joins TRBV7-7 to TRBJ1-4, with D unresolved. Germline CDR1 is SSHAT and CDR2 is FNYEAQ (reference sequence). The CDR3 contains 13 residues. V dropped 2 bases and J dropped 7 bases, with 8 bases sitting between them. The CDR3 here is CASSLNLGEKLFF. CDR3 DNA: TGTGCCAGCAGCTTAAATCTCGGTGAAAAACTGTTTTTT.

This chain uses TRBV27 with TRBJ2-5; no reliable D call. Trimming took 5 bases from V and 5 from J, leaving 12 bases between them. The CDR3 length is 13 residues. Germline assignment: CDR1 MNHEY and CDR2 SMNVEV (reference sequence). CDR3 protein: CASSPRPLETQYF. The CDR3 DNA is TGTGCCAGCAGTCCACGGCCGCTGGAGACCCAGTACTTC.

CDR3 region: CASSVAGDNYGYTF. The CDR3 bases are TGTGCCAGCAGCGTCGCCGGGGATAACTATGGCTACACCTTC. V gene TRBV5-6 combines with J gene TRBJ1-2; D ambiguous. Germline lookup yields CDR1 SGHDT and CDR2 YYEEEE. V lost 4 bases and J lost 1, with 11 bases in between. CDR3 length equals 14 residues.

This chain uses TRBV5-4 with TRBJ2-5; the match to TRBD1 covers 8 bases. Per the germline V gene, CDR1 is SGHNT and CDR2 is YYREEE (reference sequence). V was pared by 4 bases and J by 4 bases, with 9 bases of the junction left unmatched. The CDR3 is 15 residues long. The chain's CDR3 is CASSPNRGTLETQYF. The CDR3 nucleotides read TGTGCCAGCAGCCCGAACAGGGGGACGCTAGAGACCCAGTACTTC.

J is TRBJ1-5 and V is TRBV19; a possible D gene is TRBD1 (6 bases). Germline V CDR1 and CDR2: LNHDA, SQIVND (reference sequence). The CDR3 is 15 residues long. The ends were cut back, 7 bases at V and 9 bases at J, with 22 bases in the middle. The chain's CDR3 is CASKGGEANGRPQHF. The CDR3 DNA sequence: TGTGCCAGTAAAGGGGGGGAGGCGAACGGTCGGCCCCAGCATTTT.

The CDR3 is CAWSPDRGSGGNGYTF. CDR3 bases: TGTGCCTGGAGTCCGGACAGGGGAAGTGGTGGAAATGGCTACACCTTC. V gene TRBV30 combines with J gene TRBJ1-2; 9 bases map to TRBD1. The CDR3 is 16 residues long. V dropped 2 bases and J dropped 6; count of bases not matched to a gene: 13. The germline V gene has CDR1 GTSNPN and CDR2 SVGIG (reference sequence).

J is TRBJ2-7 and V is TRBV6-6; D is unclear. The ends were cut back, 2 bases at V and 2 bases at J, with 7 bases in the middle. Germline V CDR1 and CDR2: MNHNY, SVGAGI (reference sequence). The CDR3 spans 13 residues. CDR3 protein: CASSYGRAYEQYF. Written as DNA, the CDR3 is TGTGCCAGCAGTTACGGACGAGCCTACGAGCAGTACTTC.

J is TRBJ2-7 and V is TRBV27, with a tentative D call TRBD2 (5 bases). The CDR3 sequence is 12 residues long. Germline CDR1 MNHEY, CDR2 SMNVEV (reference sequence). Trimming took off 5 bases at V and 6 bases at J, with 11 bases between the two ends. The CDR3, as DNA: TGTGCCAGCAGTATGTGGGGAGCCGAGCAGTACTTC. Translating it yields CASSMWGAEQYF.

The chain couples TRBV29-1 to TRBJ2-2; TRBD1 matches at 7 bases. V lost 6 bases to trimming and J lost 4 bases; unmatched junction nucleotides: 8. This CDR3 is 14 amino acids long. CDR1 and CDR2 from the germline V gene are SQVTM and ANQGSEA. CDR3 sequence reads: CSVRRSGGTGELFF. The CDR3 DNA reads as TGCAGCGTCCGAAGGTCAGGGGGCACCGGGGAGCTGTTTTTT.

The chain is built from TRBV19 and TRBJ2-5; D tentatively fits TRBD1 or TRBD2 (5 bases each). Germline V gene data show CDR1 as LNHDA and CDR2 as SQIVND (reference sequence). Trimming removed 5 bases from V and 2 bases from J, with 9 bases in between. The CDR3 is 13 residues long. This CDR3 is CASSGGRQETQYF. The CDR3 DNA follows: TGTGCCAGTAGTGGGGGAAGACAAGAGACCCAGTACTTC.

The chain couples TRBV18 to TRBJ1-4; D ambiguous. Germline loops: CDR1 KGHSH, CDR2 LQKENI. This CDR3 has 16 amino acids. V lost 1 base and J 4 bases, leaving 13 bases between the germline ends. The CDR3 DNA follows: TGTGCCAGCTCACCACAAGCCGGGGATCTTAATGAAAAACTGTTTTTT. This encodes CASSPQAGDLNEKLFF.

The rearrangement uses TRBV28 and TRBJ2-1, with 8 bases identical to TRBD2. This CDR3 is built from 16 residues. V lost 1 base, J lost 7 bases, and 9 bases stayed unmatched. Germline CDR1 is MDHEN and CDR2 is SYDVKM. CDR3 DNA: TGTGCCAGCAGTTTATTTTTGCGGGGGGTGCGGAATGAGCAGTTCTTC. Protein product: CASSLFLRGVRNEQFF.

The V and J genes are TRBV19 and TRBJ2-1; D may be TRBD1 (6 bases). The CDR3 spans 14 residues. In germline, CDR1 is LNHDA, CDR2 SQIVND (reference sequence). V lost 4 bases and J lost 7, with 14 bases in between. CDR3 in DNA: TGTGCCAGTAGTAGGACAGTGGGTATGAATGAGCAGTTCTTC. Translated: CASSRTVGMNEQFF.

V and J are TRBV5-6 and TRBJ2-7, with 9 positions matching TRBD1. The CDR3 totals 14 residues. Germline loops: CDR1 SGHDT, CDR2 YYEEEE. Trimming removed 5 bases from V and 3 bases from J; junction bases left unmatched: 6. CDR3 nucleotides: TGTGCCAGCAGAATGGGACAGGGAGGCTACGAGCAGTACTTC. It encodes CASRMGQGGYEQYF.

CDR3 coding DNA: TGTGCTAGTGGTGGGGGGGACAGGGAGGACTATGGCTACACCTTC. Translation gives CASGGGDREDYGYTF. This sequence joins TRBV12-5 and TRBJ1-2; TRBD1 matches 9 bases. V shed 5 bases and J 3 bases; nucleotides not matched to a gene: 7. This CDR3 region has 15 residues. Germline values: CDR1 LGHNT, CDR2 FRNRAP.